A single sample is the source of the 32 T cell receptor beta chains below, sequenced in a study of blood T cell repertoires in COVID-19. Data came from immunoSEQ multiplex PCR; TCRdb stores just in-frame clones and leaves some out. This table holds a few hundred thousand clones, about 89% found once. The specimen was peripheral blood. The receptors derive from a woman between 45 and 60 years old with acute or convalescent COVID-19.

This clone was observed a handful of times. The CDR3 DNA reads TGTGCCAGCAGAGAGGGGGGGACTGAAGCTTTCTTT. Translated: CASREGGTEAFF. V gene TRBV28 combines with J gene TRBJ1-1; perhaps TRBD1 as D (6 bases). From germline, CDR1 is MDHEN and CDR2 SYDVKM. This CDR3 contains 12 residues. V lost 6 bases and J lost 5, with 10 bases in between.

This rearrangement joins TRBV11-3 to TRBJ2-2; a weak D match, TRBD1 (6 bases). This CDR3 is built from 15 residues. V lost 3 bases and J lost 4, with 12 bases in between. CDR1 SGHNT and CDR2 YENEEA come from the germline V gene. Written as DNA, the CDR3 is TGTGCCAGCAGCTTGGGCGGACAGTTCACCGGGGAGCTGTTTTTT. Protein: CASSLGGQFTGELFF.

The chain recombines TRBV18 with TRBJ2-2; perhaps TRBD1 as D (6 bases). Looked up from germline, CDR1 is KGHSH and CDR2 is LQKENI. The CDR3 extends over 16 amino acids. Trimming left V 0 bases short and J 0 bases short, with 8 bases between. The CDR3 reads CASSPPGTSNTGELFF. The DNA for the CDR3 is TGTGCCAGCTCACCACCCGGGACATCGAACACCGGGGAGCTGTTTTTT.

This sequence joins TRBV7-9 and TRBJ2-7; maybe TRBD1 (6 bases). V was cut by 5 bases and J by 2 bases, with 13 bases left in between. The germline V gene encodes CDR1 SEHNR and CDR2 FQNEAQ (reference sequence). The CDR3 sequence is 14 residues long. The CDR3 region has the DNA TGTGCCAGCAGCCAGGAACAGGGAACCTACGAGCAGTACTTC. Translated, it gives CASSQEQGTYEQYF.

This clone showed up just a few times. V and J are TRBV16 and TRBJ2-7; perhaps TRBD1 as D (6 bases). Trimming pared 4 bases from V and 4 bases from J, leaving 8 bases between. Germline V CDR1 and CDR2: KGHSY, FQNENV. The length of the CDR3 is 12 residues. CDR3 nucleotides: TGTGCCAGCAGCCCCCAGGGGTACGAGCAGTACTTC. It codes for CASSPQGYEQYF.

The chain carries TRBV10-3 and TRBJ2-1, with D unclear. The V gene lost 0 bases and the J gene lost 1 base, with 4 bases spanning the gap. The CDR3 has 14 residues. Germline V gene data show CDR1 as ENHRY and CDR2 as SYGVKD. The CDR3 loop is CAISESESYNEQFF. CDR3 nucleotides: TGTGCCATCAGTGAGTCCGAGTCCTACAATGAGCAGTTCTTC.

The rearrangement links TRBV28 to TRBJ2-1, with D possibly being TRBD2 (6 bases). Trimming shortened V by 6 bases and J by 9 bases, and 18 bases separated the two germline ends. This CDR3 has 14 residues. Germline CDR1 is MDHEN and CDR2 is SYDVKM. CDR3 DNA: TGTGCCAGCAGCCTCTTGGCGGGGAGCGGTGAGCAGTTCTTC. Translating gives CASSLLAGSGEQFF.

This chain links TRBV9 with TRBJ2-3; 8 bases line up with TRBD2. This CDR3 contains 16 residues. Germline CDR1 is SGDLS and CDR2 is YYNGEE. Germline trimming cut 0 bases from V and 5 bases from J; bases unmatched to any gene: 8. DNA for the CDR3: TGTGCCAGCAGCGTAGGGGGCGGGAGGATGAGAGATACGCAGTATTTT. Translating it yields CASSVGGGRMRDTQYF.

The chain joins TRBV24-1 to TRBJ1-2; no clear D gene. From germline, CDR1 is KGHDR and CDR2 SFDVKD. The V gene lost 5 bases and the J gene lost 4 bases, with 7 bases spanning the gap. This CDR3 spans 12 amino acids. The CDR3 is CATSGAGYGYTF. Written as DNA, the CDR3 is TGTGCCACCAGTGGGGCCGGCTATGGCTACACCTTC.

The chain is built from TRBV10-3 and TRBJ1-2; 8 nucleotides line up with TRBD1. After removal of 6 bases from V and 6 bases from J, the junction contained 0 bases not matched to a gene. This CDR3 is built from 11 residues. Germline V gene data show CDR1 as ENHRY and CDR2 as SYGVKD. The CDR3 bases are TGTGCCATCAGGACAGGGGATGGCTACACCTTC. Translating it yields CAIRTGDGYTF.

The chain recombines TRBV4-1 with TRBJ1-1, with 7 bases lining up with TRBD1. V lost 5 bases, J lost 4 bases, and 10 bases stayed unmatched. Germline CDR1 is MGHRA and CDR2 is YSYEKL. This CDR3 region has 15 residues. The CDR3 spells CASSLATGVGTEAFF. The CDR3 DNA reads TGCGCCAGCAGCTTAGCCACAGGGGTGGGCACTGAAGCTTTCTTT.

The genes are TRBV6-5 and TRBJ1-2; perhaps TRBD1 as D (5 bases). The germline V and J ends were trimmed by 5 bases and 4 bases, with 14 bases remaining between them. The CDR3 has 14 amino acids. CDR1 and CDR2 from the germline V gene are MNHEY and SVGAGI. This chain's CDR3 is CASSPAGDGYGYTF. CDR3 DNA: TGTGCCAGCAGTCCAGCGGGGGATGGCTATGGCTACACCTTC.

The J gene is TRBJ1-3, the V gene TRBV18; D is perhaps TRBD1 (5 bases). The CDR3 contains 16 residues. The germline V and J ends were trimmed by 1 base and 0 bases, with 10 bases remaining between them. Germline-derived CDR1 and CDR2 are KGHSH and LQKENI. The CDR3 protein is CASSPLTGSSGNTIYF. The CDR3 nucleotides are TGTGCCAGCTCACCACTCACAGGCAGCTCTGGAAACACCATATATTTT.

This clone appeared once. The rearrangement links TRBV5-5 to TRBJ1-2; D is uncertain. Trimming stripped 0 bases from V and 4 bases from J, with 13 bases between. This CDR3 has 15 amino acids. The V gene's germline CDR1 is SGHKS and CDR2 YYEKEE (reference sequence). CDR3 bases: TGTGCCAGCAGCTTGGGGCAGGCTTACGGCTATGGCTACACCTTC. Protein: CASSLGQAYGYGYTF.

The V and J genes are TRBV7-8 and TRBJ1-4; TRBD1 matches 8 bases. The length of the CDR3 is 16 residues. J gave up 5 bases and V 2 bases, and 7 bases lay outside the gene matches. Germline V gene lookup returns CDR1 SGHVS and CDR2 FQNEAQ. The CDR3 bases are TGTGCCAGCAGCTTAAGAACCGGGACAGGAAATGAAAAACTGTTTTTT. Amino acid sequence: CASSLRTGTGNEKLFF.

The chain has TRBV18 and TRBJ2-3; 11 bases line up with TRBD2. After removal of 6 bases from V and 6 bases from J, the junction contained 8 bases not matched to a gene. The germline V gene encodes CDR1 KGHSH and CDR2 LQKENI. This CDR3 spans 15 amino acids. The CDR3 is CASSQSSGRTDTQYF. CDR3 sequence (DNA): TGTGCCAGCTCTCAGTCTAGCGGGAGGACCGATACGCAGTATTTT.

The CDR3 region has the DNA TGTGCCAGCAGTTACGGCCAGGGGGGCTACAATGAGCAGTTCTTC. As protein: CASSYGQGGYNEQFF. This chain links TRBV6-6 with TRBJ2-1; D is possibly TRBD1 (7 bases). The germline V gene has CDR1 MNHNY and CDR2 SVGAGI (reference sequence). The CDR3 extends over 15 amino acids. V was trimmed by 2 bases and J by 3 bases, leaving 11 bases between them.

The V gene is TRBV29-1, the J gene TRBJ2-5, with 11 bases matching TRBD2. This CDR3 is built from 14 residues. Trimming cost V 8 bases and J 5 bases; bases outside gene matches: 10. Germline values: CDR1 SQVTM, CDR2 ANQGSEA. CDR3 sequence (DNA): TGCAGCCTCACCCGACTAGCGGGACAGGAGACCCAGTACTTC. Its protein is CSLTRLAGQETQYF. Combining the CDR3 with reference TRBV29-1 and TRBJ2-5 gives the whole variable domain SAVISQKPSRDICQRGTSLTIQCQVDSQVTMMFWYRQQPGQSLTLIATANQGSEATYESGFVIDKFPISRPNLTFSTLTVSNMSPEDSSIYLCSLTRLAGQETQYFGPGTRLLVL.

The DNA of the CDR3 is TGTGCCAGCAGGACCGGGGGGAGCACTGAAGCTTTCTTT. Protein product: CASRTGGSTEAFF. The V gene is TRBV6-5, the J gene TRBJ1-1, with D possibly being TRBD1 (5 bases). The CDR3 has 13 amino acids. Germline lookup yields CDR1 MNHEY and CDR2 SVGAGI. Trimming took 6 bases from V and 4 from J, leaving 12 bases between them.

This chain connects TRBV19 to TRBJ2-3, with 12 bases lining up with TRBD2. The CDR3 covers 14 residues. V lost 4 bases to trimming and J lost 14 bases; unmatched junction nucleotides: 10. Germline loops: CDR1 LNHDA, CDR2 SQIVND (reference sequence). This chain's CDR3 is CASSTRGLAGRLYF. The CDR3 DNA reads TGTGCCAGTAGTACCCGGGGACTAGCGGGCCGGTTGTATTTT.

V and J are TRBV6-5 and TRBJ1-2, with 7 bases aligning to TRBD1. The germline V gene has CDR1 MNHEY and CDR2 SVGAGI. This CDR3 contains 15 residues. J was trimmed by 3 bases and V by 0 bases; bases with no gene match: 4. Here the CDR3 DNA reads TGTGCCAGCAGTTACTCGTCAGGGGGTGACTATGGCTACACCTTC. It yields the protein CASSYSSGGDYGYTF.

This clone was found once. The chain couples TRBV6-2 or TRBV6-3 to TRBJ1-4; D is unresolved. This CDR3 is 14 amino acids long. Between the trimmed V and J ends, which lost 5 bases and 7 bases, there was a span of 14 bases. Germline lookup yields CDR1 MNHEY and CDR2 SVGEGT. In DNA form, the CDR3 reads TGTGCCAGCAGTCCGGTTAGAGTAGCTGAAAAACTGTTTTTT. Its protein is CASSPVRVAEKLFF.

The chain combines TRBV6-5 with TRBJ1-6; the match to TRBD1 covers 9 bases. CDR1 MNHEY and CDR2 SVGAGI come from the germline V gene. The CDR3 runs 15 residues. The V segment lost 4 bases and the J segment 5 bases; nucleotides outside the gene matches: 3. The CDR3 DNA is TGTGCCAGCAGTTGGACAGGGGCTGATAATTCACCCCTCCACTTT. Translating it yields CASSWTGADNSPLHF.

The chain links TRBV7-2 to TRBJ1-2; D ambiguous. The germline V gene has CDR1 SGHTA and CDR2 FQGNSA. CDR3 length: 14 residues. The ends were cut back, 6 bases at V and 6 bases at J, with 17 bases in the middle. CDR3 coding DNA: TGTGCCAGCAGTACGGCGGGAAGGGTTAATGGCTACACCTTC. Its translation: CASSTAGRVNGYTF.

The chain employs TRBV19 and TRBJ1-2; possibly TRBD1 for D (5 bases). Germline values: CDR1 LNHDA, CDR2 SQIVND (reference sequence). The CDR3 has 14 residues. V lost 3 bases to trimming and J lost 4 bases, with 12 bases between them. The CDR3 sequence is CASSIGQGGYGYTF. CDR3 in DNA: TGTGCCAGTAGTATCGGGCAGGGCGGCTATGGCTACACCTTC.

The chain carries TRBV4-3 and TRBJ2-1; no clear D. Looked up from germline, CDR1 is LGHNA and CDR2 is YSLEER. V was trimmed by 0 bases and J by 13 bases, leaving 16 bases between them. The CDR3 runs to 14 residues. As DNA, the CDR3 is TGCGCCAGCAGCCAAGATTTTGCGGCAGAGCGACAGTTCTTC. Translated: CASSQDFAAERQFF.

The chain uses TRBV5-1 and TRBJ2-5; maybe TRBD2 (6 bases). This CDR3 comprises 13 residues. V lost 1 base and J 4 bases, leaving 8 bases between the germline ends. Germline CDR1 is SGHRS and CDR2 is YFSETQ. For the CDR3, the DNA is TGCGCCAGCAGCTTGAGGGGAGGAGAGACCCAGTACTTC. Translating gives CASSLRGGETQYF.

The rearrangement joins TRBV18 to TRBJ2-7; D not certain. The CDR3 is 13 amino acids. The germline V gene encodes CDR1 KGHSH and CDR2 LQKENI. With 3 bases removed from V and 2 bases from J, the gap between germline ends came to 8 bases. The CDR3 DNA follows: TGTGCCAGCTCACCTCGGAGCCCCTACGAGCAGTACTTC. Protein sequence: CASSPRSPYEQYF.

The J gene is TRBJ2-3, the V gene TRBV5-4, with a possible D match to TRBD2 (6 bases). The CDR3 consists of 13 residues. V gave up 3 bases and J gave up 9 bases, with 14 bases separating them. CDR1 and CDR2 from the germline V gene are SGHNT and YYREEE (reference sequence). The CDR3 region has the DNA TGTGCCAGCAGCTGGGAAAGGGACTCCACGCAGTATTTT. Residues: CASSWERDSTQYF.

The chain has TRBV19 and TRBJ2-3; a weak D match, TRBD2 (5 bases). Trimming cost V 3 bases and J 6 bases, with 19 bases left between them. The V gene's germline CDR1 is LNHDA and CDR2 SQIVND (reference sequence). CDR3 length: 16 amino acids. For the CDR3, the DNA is TGTGCCAGTAGTATTGGCGGGTCCAGGTTGATTGATACGCAGTATTTT. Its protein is CASSIGGSRLIDTQYF. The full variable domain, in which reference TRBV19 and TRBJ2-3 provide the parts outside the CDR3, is DGGITQSPKYLFRKEGQNVTLSCEQNLNHDAMYWYRQDPGQGLRLIYYSQIVNDFQKGDIAEGYSVSREKKESFPLTVTSAQKNPTAFYLCASSIGGSRLIDTQYFGPGTRLTVL.

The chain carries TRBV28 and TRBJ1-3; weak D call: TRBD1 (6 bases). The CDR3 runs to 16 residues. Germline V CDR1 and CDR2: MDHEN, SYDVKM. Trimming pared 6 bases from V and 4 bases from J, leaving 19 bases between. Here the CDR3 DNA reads TGTGCCAGCAGAGCCCTGGGACAAGTTCTCGGAAACACCATATATTTT. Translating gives CASRALGQVLGNTIYF.

CDR3 nucleotide sequence: TGTGCCAGCAGCTTGGCGGGAGAGAACACCGGGGAGCTGTTTTTT. It translates to CASSLAGENTGELFF. The chain is built from TRBV5-4 and TRBJ2-2; D possibly corresponds to TRBD2 (6 bases). CDR3 length: 15 amino acids. CDR1 is SGHNT and CDR2 is YYREEE in the germline V gene (reference sequence). With 0 bases removed from V and 1 base from J, the gap between germline ends came to 7 bases. Based on the CDR3 plus reference TRBV5-4 and TRBJ2-2, the full variable domain is ETGVTQSPTHLIKTRGQQVTLRCSSQSGHNTVSWYQQALGQGPQFIFQYYREEENGRGNFPPRFSGLQFPNYSSELNVNALELDDSALYLCASSLAGENTGELFFGEGSRLTVL.